What follows are 30 T cell receptor beta chains derived from one specimen sequenced in a study of cytomegalovirus exposure and HLA in healthy donors (dated by TCRdb to 2016 to 2017). Libraries were prepared through the immunoSEQ multiplex PCR assay. The multiplex PCR relied on a mix of 60 forward primers for TCR Vbeta segments and 13 reverse primers for TCR Jbeta segments. Imported from immuneACCESS, the table was reduced by TCRdb to in-frame sequences with V and J called. These copies leave out some clones; in studies compared against another copy, an unresolved V gene accounts for under half, and the cause of the remainder is not known. The sample includes approximately 97,000 clones, with roughly four fifths observed a single time. Over 5% of the sample is in the top ten clones. Sequencing was done on a sample of PBMCs. The receptors here all came from a man aged 35-49 years in good health and CMV-seropositive.

The chain employs TRBV28 and TRBJ2-7; a weak D match, TRBD1 (6 bases). V lost 2 bases, J lost 4 bases, and 15 bases lay in between. Germline CDR1 is MDHEN and CDR2 is SYDVKM. The CDR3 extends over 15 amino acids. The CDR3 protein is CASSLPTRDKYEQYF. The DNA for the CDR3 is TGTGCCAGCAGTTTACCCACCCGGGACAAGTACGAGCAGTACTTC. The full variable domain, with the rest looked up from reference TRBV28 and TRBJ2-7, is DVKVTQSSRYLVKRTGEKVFLECVQDMDHENMFWYRQDPGLGLRLIYFSYDVKMKEKGDIPEGYSVSREKKERFSLILESASTNQTSMYLCASSLPTRDKYEQYFGPGTRLTVT.

CDR3 in DNA: TGTGCCAGCAGTGTTCTAGACAGGGGTTCACCCCTCCACTTT. It specifies CASSVLDRGSPLHF. The chain uses TRBV2 and TRBJ1-6; 8 bases agree with TRBD1. Per the germline V gene, CDR1 is SNHLY and CDR2 is FYNNEI. The V gene end was trimmed by 4 bases and the J gene end by 9 bases; junction bases not matched to a gene: 5. This CDR3 spans 14 amino acids.

CDR3 protein: CASLPRGSSGNTIYF. CDR3 DNA sequence: TGTGCCAGCCTTCCCAGGGGGTCATCTGGAAACACCATATATTTT. The chain has TRBV27 and TRBJ1-3; 7 bases line up with TRBD1. From germline, CDR1 is MNHEY and CDR2 SMNVEV (reference sequence). CDR3 length: 15 residues. With V trimmed by 8 bases and J by 1 base, 8 bases remained unmatched.

This chain connects TRBV5-1 to TRBJ2-7, with D possibly matching TRBD1 (6 bases). The CDR3 extends over 15 amino acids. Germline V gives CDR1 SGHRS, CDR2 YFSETQ. V was shortened by 2 bases and J by 4 bases, with 16 bases between the two germline ends. CDR3 in DNA: TGCGCCAGCAGCTTAATCACAGGGCCGGGGTACGAGCAGTACTTC. It specifies CASSLITGPGYEQYF.

The rearrangement joins TRBV15 to TRBJ2-1, with D tentatively TRBD2 (7 bases). Between the trimmed V and J ends, which lost 7 bases and 2 bases, there was a span of 15 bases. This CDR3 is built from 15 residues. The germline CDR1 and CDR2 sequences are LNHNV and YYDKDF (reference sequence). The CDR3, as DNA: TGTGCCACCACTCCAAGGGGGGGGGCCTACAATGAGCAGTTCTTC. Its translation: CATTPRGGAYNEQFF.

This clone occurred once. The chain couples TRBV28 to TRBJ2-5; D is perhaps TRBD2 (6 bases). This CDR3 has 14 residues. CDR1 MDHEN and CDR2 SYDVKM come from the germline V gene. V lost 5 bases and J lost 11, with 21 bases in between. The CDR3 coding sequence is TGTGCCAGCAGTACTCCGGGAGATTCGGGGGAGCAGTACTTC. This codes for CASSTPGDSGEQYF.

V usage is TRBV6-1 and J usage is TRBJ1-1, with D unresolved. This CDR3 has 13 residues. Per the germline V gene, CDR1 is MNHNS and CDR2 is SASEGT. Deletions cut 10 bases from V and 0 bases from J, with 12 bases between. The CDR3 DNA is TGTGCCACCCAAGACACCATGAACACTGAAGCTTTCTTT. Protein product: CATQDTMNTEAFF.

This chain links TRBV14 with TRBJ1-1, with a possible D match to TRBD1 (6 bases). Germline V gives CDR1 SGHDN, CDR2 FVKESK. Deletions cut 2 bases from V and 3 bases from J, with 13 bases between. The CDR3 loop spans 15 amino acids. CDR3 bases: TGTGCCAGCAGCCAACGACTTAACAGGGACACTGAAGCTTTCTTT. Translating gives CASSQRLNRDTEAFF.

The chain links TRBV27 to TRBJ1-2, with 9 bases matching TRBD1. The CDR3 covers 14 residues. V lost 5 bases to trimming and J lost 4 bases; unmatched junction nucleotides: 5. Germline values: CDR1 MNHEY, CDR2 SMNVEV (reference sequence). CDR3: CASSRDRAFYGYTF. DNA of the CDR3: TGTGCCAGCAGTCGGGACAGGGCCTTCTATGGCTACACCTTC.

The chain has TRBV7-2 and TRBJ2-3; 7 bases are a match to TRBD1. This CDR3 is built from 14 residues. V gave up 3 bases and J gave up 6 bases; unmatched junction bases: 6. Germline lookup yields CDR1 SGHTA and CDR2 FQGNSA. The CDR3 loop reads CASSLNRGYDTQYF. CDR3 DNA: TGTGCCAGCAGCTTGAACAGGGGTTACGATACGCAGTATTTT.

V gene TRBV10-3 combines with J gene TRBJ1-5; possibly TRBD1 for D (5 bases). Trimming left V 0 bases short and J 12 bases short, with 15 bases between. Per the germline V gene, CDR1 is ENHRY and CDR2 is SYGVKD. The CDR3 is 14 residues long. CDR3 in DNA: TGTGCCATCAGTGAGTCAGAAGGGAACAGGTGCCAGCATTTT. Protein product: CAISESEGNRCQHF.

The chain uses TRBV28 and TRBJ1-2; 11 bases are a match to TRBD1. The germline gives CDR1 MDHEN, CDR2 SYDVKM. Germline trimming cut 7 bases from V and 4 bases from J; bases unmatched to any gene: 5. This CDR3 region has 14 residues. CDR3 bases: TGTGCCAGCACCAGGACAGGGGGCTCCTATGGCTACACCTTC. Protein sequence: CASTRTGGSYGYTF.

This rearrangement joins TRBV4-1 to TRBJ2-7; 7 nucleotides match TRBD1. The CDR3 runs 15 residues. V dropped 4 bases and J dropped 6; count of bases not matched to a gene: 12. Germline V gene data show CDR1 as MGHRA and CDR2 as YSYEKL. In DNA, the CDR3 is TGCGCCAGCAGCCCCCAGACAGGGTTGGTTGGCGAGCAGTACTTC. It specifies CASSPQTGLVGEQYF.

V is TRBV19 and J is TRBJ2-7, with TRBD1 as a possible D gene (6 bases). There are 13 residues in the CDR3. The V gene lost 2 bases and the J gene lost 3 bases, with 8 bases spanning the gap. Germline lookup yields CDR1 LNHDA and CDR2 SQIVND (reference sequence). The CDR3 loop reads CASSITDSYEQYF. In nucleotides, the CDR3 is TGTGCCAGTAGTATAACGGACAGCTACGAGCAGTACTTC.

CDR3 residues: CASSPPDRAAYEQYF. The DNA of the CDR3 is TGTGCCAGCTCCCCCCCAGACAGGGCCGCCTACGAGCAGTACTTC. The chain uses TRBV18 and TRBJ2-7, with 7 bases matching TRBD1. The CDR3 length is 15 residues. The V and J ends lost 6 bases and 2 bases, in that order; junction bases with no gene match: 10. Germline values: CDR1 KGHSH, CDR2 LQKENI.

The chain has TRBV7-9 and TRBJ2-1; D remains unclear. V lost 8 bases to trimming and J lost 5 bases, with 13 bases between them. This CDR3 region has 13 residues. Germline V CDR1 and CDR2: SEHNR, FQNEAQ (reference sequence). CDR3 amino acids: CASQPPGHNEQFF. The CDR3 DNA reads as TGTGCCAGCCAACCACCTGGCCACAATGAGCAGTTCTTC.

CDR3 sequence (DNA): TGTGCCATCAGTGACCGAGGGGGCGGAACTGAAGCTTTCTTT. This gives the protein CAISDRGGGTEAFF. V usage is TRBV10-3 and J usage is TRBJ1-1; TRBD1 matches at 7 bases. The CDR3 consists of 14 residues. Germline V CDR1 and CDR2: ENHRY, SYGVKD. V lost 3 bases, J lost 5 bases, and 6 bases stayed unmatched.

The J gene is TRBJ2-3, the V gene TRBV19; D might be TRBD1 (5 bases). Between the trimmed V and J ends, which lost 3 bases and 2 bases, there was a span of 9 bases. The CDR3 is made up of 14 amino acids. Per the germline V gene, CDR1 is LNHDA and CDR2 is SQIVND (reference sequence). For the CDR3, the DNA is TGTGCCAGTAGTATTAGCAGGGCCACAGATACGCAGTATTTT. This sequence encodes CASSISRATDTQYF.

The rearrangement links TRBV7-9 to TRBJ1-6; D might be TRBD1 (5 bases). Germline V gene data show CDR1 as SEHNR and CDR2 as FQNEAQ (reference sequence). Trimming cost V 5 bases and J 7 bases, with 12 bases left between them. The CDR3 sequence is 14 residues long. CDR3 loop: CASSATGWNSPLHF. The CDR3 DNA reads TGTGCCAGCAGCGCAACAGGATGGAATTCACCCCTCCACTTT.

The chain joins TRBV10-1 to TRBJ1-2, with a tentative D call TRBD1 (6 bases). V was shortened by 0 bases and J by 4 bases, with 12 bases between the two germline ends. Per germline, CDR1 WNHNN and CDR2 SYGVQD (reference sequence). The length of the CDR3 is 15 residues. In DNA, the CDR3 is TGCGCCAGCAGTGAGTCGCCAGGGGACCCCTATGGCTACACCTTC. It codes for CASSESPGDPYGYTF.

The chain recombines TRBV28 with TRBJ2-3; perhaps TRBD2 as D (6 bases). Germline V gives CDR1 MDHEN, CDR2 SYDVKM. This CDR3 is built from 14 residues. V lost 3 bases, J lost 0 bases, and 7 bases lay in between. Here the CDR3 DNA reads TGTGCCAGCAGTTTTAGCGGAAGCACAGATACGCAGTATTTT. It translates to CASSFSGSTDTQYF.

This clone was observed once. This chain joins TRBV5-1 and TRBJ2-2; D remains ambiguous. This CDR3 comprises 14 residues. V shed 3 bases and J shed 3 bases, with 9 bases lying between them. From germline, CDR1 is SGHRS and CDR2 YFSETQ. CDR3 nucleotides: TGCGCCAGCAGCTCTGTAGCCGACACCGGGGAGCTGTTTTTT. Translating it yields CASSSVADTGELFF.

This clone occurred a few times. This sequence joins TRBV7-9 and TRBJ1-1; 8 bases are shared with TRBD1. The V gene end was trimmed by 5 bases and the J gene end by 4 bases; junction bases not matched to a gene: 9. This CDR3 has 15 amino acids. CDR1 is SEHNR, CDR2 FQNEAQ, per germline (reference sequence). The CDR3: CASSARTGKSTEAFF. CDR3 sequence (DNA): TGTGCCAGCAGCGCCCGGACAGGGAAATCCACTGAAGCTTTCTTT.

On this clone: Germline and junction disagree at one end, which may indicate a read error. This chain links TRBV7-9 with TRBJ2-7; D possibly corresponds to TRBD1 (5 bases). The CDR3 covers 15 residues. CDR1 is SEHNR and CDR2 is FQNEAQ in the germline V gene (reference sequence). DNA for the CDR3: TGTTCCAGCAGCTTAGTCATAGGGGCGACCTACGAGCAGTACTTC. Protein product: CSSSLVIGATYEQYF.

V gene TRBV5-6 combines with J gene TRBJ1-6; D is unclear. The CDR3 has 12 residues. With 0 bases removed from V and 9 bases from J, the gap between germline ends came to 4 bases. In germline, CDR1 is SGHDT, CDR2 YYEEEE. This CDR3 reads CASSLGSSPLHF. The DNA of the CDR3 is TGTGCCAGCAGCTTGGGCAGTTCACCCCTCCACTTT.

Of note for this clone: In the same sample, other DNA sequences code for this CDR3. This chain links TRBV29-1 with TRBJ1-1, with D possibly TRBD1 on 5 matching bases. Trimming shortened V by 7 bases and J by 1 base, and 7 bases separated the two germline ends. The CDR3 totals 11 residues. CDR1 and CDR2 (germline): SQVTM, ANQGSEA. CDR3 sequence reads: CSAGQNTEAFF. For the CDR3, the DNA is TGCAGCGCCGGACAGAACACTGAAGCTTTCTTT.

The chain is built from TRBV29-1 and TRBJ1-5; D perhaps matches TRBD1 (6 bases). The germline V and J ends were trimmed by 5 bases and 2 bases, with 16 bases remaining between them. CDR1 is SQVTM, CDR2 ANQGSEA, per germline. The CDR3 is 15 residues long. The DNA of the CDR3 is TGCAGCGTTTGCATGACAGCAGGGGGCAATCAGCCCCAGCATTTT. This sequence encodes CSVCMTAGGNQPQHF.

The rearrangement joins TRBV21-1 to TRBJ1-1; the table's D call, TRBD1, has no DNA check behind it. TRBV21-1 corresponds to a pseudogene. This CDR3 has 18 residues. The CDR3 loop reads CASSKWSAGTGSNTEAFF. The CDR3 bases are TGTGCCAGCAGCAAATGGAGTGCGGGGACAGGGTCAAACACTGAAGCTTTCTTT.

This clone showed up just once. The chain links TRBV10-3 to TRBJ1-1, with TRBD1 matching over 11 bases. V trimming: 8 bases; J trimming: 4 bases; junction bases outside the gene matches: 6. CDR1 is ENHRY, CDR2 SYGVKD, per germline. This CDR3 has 14 amino acids. The CDR3: CAIGGQGAGTEAFF. The DNA of the CDR3 is TGTGCCATCGGTGGACAGGGGGCCGGCACTGAAGCTTTCTTT.

About this clone itself: A read error may produce the germline difference seen at one junction end. This chain links TRBV4-2 with TRBJ2-6, with TRBD1 identical over 9 bases. CDR1 LGHNA and CDR2 YNFKEQ come from the germline V gene. CDR3 size: 17 residues. The CDR3 here is CASSQGQGESGANGLTF. The CDR3, as DNA: TGTGCCAGCAGCCAAGGACAGGGGGAGTCTGGGGCCAACGGCCTGACTTTC.